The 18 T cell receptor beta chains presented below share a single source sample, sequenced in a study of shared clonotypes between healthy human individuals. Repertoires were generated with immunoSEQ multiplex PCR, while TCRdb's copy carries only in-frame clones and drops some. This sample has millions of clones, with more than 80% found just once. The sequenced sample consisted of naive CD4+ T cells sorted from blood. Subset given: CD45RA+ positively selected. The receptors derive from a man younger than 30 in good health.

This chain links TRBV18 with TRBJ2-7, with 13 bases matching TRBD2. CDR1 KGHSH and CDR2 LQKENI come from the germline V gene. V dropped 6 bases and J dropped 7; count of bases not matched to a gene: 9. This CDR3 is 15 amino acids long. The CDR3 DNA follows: TGTGCCAGCTCCCCCCCGGGACTAGCGGGACAAGAGCAGTACTTC. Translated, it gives CASSPPGLAGQEQYF.

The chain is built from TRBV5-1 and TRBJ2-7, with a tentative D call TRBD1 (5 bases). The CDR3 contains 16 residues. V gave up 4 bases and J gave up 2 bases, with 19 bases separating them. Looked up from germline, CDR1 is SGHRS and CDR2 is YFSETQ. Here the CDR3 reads CASSHGSGSVTYEQYF. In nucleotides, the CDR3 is TGCGCCAGCAGCCATGGCTCAGGGTCCGTCACCTACGAGCAGTACTTC.

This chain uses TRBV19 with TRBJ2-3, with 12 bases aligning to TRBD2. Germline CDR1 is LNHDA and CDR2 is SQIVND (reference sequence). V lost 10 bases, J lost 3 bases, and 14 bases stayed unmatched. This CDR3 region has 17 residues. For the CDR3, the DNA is TGTGCCAAACTCAAAAGAGTGACTAGCGGGAGAACAGATACGCAGTATTTT. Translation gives CAKLKRVTSGRTDTQYF.

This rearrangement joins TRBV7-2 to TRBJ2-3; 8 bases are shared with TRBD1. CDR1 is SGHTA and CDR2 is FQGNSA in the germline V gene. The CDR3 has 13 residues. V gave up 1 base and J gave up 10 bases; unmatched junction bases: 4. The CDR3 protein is CASSLDATGAQYF. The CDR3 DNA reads TGTGCCAGCAGCTTAGACGCGACAGGGGCGCAGTATTTT.

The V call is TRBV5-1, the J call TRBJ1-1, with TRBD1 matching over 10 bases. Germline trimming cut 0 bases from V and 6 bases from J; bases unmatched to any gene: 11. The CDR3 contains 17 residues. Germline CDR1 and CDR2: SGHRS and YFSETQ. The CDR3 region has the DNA TGCGCCAGCAGCTTGGCGGTGGACAGGGGGTCGCGGGCTGAAGCTTTCTTT. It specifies CASSLAVDRGSRAEAFF.

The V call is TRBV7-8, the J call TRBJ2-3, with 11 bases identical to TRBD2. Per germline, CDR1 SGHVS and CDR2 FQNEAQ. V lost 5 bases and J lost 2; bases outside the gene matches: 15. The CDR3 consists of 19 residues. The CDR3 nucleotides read TGTGCCAGCAGCCTAACTGCATTCGGGGGACTAGCGGCCACAGATACGCAGTATTTT. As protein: CASSLTAFGGLAATDTQYF.

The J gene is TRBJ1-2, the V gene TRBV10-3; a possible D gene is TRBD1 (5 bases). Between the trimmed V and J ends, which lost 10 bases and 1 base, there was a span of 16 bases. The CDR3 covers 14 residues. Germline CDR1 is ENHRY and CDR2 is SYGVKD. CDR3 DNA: TGTGCCACGCGAGACAGTGGGGGTAACTATGGCTACACCTTC. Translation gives CATRDSGGNYGYTF.

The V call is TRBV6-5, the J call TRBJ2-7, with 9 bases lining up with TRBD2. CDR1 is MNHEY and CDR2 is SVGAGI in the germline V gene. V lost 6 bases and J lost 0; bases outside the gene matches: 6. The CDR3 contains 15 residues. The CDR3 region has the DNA TGTGCCAGCAGCCAAATTAGCGGGGGCTCCTACGAGCAGTACTTC. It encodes CASSQISGGSYEQYF.

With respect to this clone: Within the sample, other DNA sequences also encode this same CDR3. This CDR3 reads CASSQGGRETQYF. Here the CDR3 DNA reads TGTGCCAGCAGCCAAGGGGGCCGGGAGACCCAGTACTTC. The chain carries TRBV28 and TRBJ2-5; TRBD1 matches at 7 bases. The V gene end was trimmed by 6 bases and the J gene end by 5 bases; junction bases not matched to a gene: 6. Germline-derived CDR1 and CDR2 are MDHEN and SYDVKM. The CDR3 is made up of 13 amino acids.

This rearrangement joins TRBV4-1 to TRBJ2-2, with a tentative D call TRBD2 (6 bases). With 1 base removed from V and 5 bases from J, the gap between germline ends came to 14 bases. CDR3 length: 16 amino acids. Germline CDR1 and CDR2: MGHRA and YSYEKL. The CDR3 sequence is CASSQGRGVETGELFF. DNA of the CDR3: TGCGCCAGCAGCCAAGGTCGCGGGGTTGAAACCGGGGAGCTGTTTTTT.

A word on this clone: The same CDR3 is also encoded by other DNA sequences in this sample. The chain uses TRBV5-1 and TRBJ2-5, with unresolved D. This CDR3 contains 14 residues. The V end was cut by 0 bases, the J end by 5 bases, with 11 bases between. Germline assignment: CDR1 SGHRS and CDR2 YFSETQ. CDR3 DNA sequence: TGCGCCAGCAGCTTGGCCGGAAATCTGGAGACCCAGTACTTC. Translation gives CASSLAGNLETQYF.

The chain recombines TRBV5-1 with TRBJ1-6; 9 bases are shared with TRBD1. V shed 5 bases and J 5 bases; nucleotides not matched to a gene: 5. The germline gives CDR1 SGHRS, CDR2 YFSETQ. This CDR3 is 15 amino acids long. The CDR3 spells CASRPGTGHNSPLHF. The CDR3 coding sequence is TGCGCCAGCAGGCCCGGGACAGGGCATAATTCACCCCTCCACTTT.

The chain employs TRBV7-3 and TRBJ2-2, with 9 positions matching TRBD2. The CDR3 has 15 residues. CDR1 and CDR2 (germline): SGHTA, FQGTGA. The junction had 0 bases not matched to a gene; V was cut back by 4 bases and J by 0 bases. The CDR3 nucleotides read TGTGCCAGCAGCTCTAGCGGGGCGAACACCGGGGAGCTGTTTTTT. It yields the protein CASSSSGANTGELFF.

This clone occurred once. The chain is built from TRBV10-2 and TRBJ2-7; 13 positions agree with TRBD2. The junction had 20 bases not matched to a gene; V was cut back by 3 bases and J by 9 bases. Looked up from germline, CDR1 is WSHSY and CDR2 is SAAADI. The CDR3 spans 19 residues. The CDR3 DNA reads TGCGCCAGCAGTGATTCCCGGGACAGATCGACTAGCGGGAGGCGTAGGCAGTACTTC. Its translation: CASSDSRDRSTSGRRRQYF.

For the CDR3, the DNA is TGCAGCGCCCTACGGCAGGGTGGAAACACTGAAGCTTTCTTT. It yields the protein CSALRQGGNTEAFF. This chain uses TRBV29-1 with TRBJ1-1; weak D call: TRBD1 (5 bases). V was pared by 7 bases and J by 2 bases, with 17 bases between. Germline values: CDR1 SQVTM, CDR2 ANQGSEA. CDR3 size: 14 residues.

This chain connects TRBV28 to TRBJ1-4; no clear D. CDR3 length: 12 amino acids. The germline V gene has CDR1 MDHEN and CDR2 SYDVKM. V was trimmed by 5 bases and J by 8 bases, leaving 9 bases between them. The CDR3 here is CASSIPNEKLFF. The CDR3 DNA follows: TGTGCCAGCAGTATCCCGAACGAAAAACTGTTTTTT.

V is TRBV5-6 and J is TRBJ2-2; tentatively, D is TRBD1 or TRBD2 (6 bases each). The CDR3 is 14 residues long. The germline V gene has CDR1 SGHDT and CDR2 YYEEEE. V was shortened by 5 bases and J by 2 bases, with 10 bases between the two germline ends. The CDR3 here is CASSGGPNTGELFF. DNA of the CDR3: TGTGCCAGCAGTGGGGGGCCAAACACCGGGGAGCTGTTTTTT. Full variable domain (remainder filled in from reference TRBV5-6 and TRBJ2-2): DAGVTQSPTHLIKTRGQQVTLRCSPKSGHDTVSWYQQALGQGPQFIFQYYEEEERQRGNFPDRFSGHQFPNYSSELNVNALLLGDSALYLCASSGGPNTGELFFGEGSRLTVL.

CDR3 region: CASRRQGTYEQYF. The CDR3 DNA reads TGTGCCAGCCGGCGACAGGGGACCTACGAGCAGTACTTC. V and J are TRBV27 and TRBJ2-7, with 8 positions matching TRBD1. The CDR3 is 13 amino acids. The junction had 5 bases not matched to a gene; V was cut back by 8 bases and J by 2 bases. Per the germline V gene, CDR1 is MNHEY and CDR2 is SMNVEV (reference sequence).